These 21 T cell receptor beta chains were all obtained from the same sample, sequenced in a study of blood T cell repertoires in COVID-19. Assay: immunoSEQ multiplex PCR; the TCRdb copy retains only in-frame clones and omits some. The sample has 190,000 or so clones; under 90% are singletons. Material: peripheral blood. These receptors were obtained from a man aged 40-49 years with acute or convalescent COVID-19.

J is TRBJ1-1 and V is TRBV4-1; possible D gene TRBD1, 6 bases. Germline lookup yields CDR1 MGHRA and CDR2 YSYEKL. V was cut by 3 bases and J by 4 bases, with 9 bases left in between. There are 13 residues in the CDR3. Here the CDR3 reads CASSHLGATEAFF. DNA for the CDR3: TGCGCCAGCAGCCATCTGGGGGCCACTGAAGCTTTCTTT.

The J gene is TRBJ2-5, the V gene TRBV2; unclear D gene. V lost 3 bases, J lost 5 bases, and 10 bases lay in between. The germline V gene has CDR1 SNHLY and CDR2 FYNNEI. The CDR3 totals 13 residues. CDR3: CASSDSPRETQYF. The CDR3 coding sequence is TGTGCCAGCAGTGATAGCCCAAGGGAGACCCAGTACTTC. Combining the CDR3 with reference TRBV2 and TRBJ2-5 gives the whole variable domain EPEVTQTPSHQVTQMGQEVILRCVPISNHLYFYWYRQILGQKVEFLVSFYNNEISEKSEIFDDQFSVERPDGSNFTLKIRSTKLEDSAMYFCASSDSPRETQYFGPGTRLLVL.

This chain joins TRBV6-5 and TRBJ1-1; D gene unclear. V lost 6 bases, J lost 0 bases, and 8 bases lay in between. The CDR3 totals 13 residues. Germline lookup yields CDR1 MNHEY and CDR2 SVGAGI. The CDR3 coding sequence is TGTGCCAGCAGGAGCGGGTTGAACACTGAAGCTTTCTTT. Encoded protein: CASRSGLNTEAFF.

The gene calls are TRBV20-1 and TRBJ2-7; TRBD1 might be the D (5 bases). V shed 5 bases and J shed 7 bases, with 9 bases lying between them. Per germline, CDR1 DFQATT and CDR2 SNEGSKA (reference sequence). This CDR3 comprises 10 residues. In DNA, the CDR3 is TGCAGTGCTGCAGGGATAGAGCAGTACTTC. Protein product: CSAAGIEQYF.

The chain is built from TRBV15 and TRBJ1-3, with TRBD1 matching over 9 bases. This CDR3 region has 17 residues. CDR1 and CDR2 from the germline V gene are LNHNV and YYDKDF (reference sequence). With V trimmed by 0 bases and J by 2 bases, 5 bases remained unmatched. The CDR3 reads CATSRDRQGDPGNTIYF. The CDR3 bases are TGTGCCACCAGCAGAGATAGACAGGGGGACCCTGGAAACACCATATATTTT. The whole variable domain, remainder taken from reference TRBV15 and TRBJ1-3, is DAMVIQNPRYQVTQFGKPVTLSCSQTLNHNVMYWYQQKSSQAPKLLFHYYDKDFNNEADTPDNFQSRRPNTSFCFLDIRSPGLGDTAMYLCATSRDRQGDPGNTIYFGEGSWLTVV.

The J gene is TRBJ1-2, the V gene TRBV20-1; D is uncertain. Germline V gene data show CDR1 as DFQATT and CDR2 as SNEGSKA (reference sequence). This CDR3 spans 11 amino acids. The V end lost 6 bases, the J end lost 7 bases, and 12 bases lay between the germline ends. The CDR3 coding sequence is TGCAGTGCCTTCCTTCGGGTTGGCTACACCTTC. It encodes CSAFLRVGYTF.

The chain has TRBV12-5 and TRBJ2-2, with TRBD2 identical over 10 bases. The germline CDR1 and CDR2 sequences are LGHNT and FRNRAP. CDR3 length: 16 residues. The V segment lost 6 bases and the J segment 6 bases; nucleotides outside the gene matches: 10. The CDR3 DNA sequence: TGTGCTAGTGGCCTGAGCGGGGGGGCCTCACCCGGGGAGCTGTTTTTT. Translated, it gives CASGLSGGASPGELFF.

V is TRBV7-9 and J is TRBJ2-3, with TRBD1 identical over 7 bases. The CDR3 has 15 residues. The germline V gene encodes CDR1 SEHNR and CDR2 FQNEAQ (reference sequence). J was trimmed by 1 base and V by 2 bases; bases with no gene match: 3. Here the CDR3 DNA reads TGTGCCAGCAGCTTAAACAGGGGACGCACAGATACGCAGTATTTT. Translated: CASSLNRGRTDTQYF.

This clone was observed a handful of times. This chain links TRBV6-1 with TRBJ1-5, with TRBD1 identical over 8 bases. The germline gives CDR1 MNHNS, CDR2 SASEGT. The length of the CDR3 is 15 residues. With V trimmed by 3 bases and J by 3 bases, 4 bases remained unmatched. Here the CDR3 DNA reads TGTGCCAGCAGTGACAGGGGGCTAAACAATCAGCCCCAGCATTTT. Amino acid sequence: CASSDRGLNNQPQHF.

This rearrangement joins TRBV3-1 (or the pseudogene TRBV3-2) to TRBJ2-3, with 7 positions matching TRBD1. This CDR3 spans 15 amino acids. Germline values: CDR1 LGHDT, CDR2 YNNKEL (reference sequence). V trimming: 4 bases; J trimming: 4 bases; junction bases outside the gene matches: 8. CDR3 DNA: TGTGCCAGCAGCCGTATCACCGGGACAGCAGATACGCAGTATTTT. It yields the protein CASSRITGTADTQYF.

The rearrangement joins TRBV6-5 to TRBJ1-2, with 9 bases fitting TRBD1. V lost 6 bases to trimming and J lost 4 bases; unmatched junction nucleotides: 6. Germline CDR1 and CDR2: MNHEY and SVGAGI. CDR3 length: 14 amino acids. DNA for the CDR3: TGTGCCAGCAGGTCCACAGGGGGCAGCTATGGCTACACCTTC. Its translation is CASRSTGGSYGYTF.

This clone was detected only a few times. The chain is built from TRBV4-1 and TRBJ1-1; possible D gene TRBD1, 5 bases. This CDR3 has 16 residues. V dropped 0 bases and J dropped 1 base, with 12 bases sitting between them. CDR1 is MGHRA, CDR2 YSYEKL, per germline. In DNA, the CDR3 is TGCGCCAGCAGCCAAGACCCCCAGACAGCGAACACTGAAGCTTTCTTT. This encodes CASSQDPQTANTEAFF.

The V gene is TRBV3-1 (or the pseudogene TRBV3-2), the J gene TRBJ1-2; 7 nucleotides match TRBD1. The V gene end was trimmed by 3 bases and the J gene end by 6 bases; junction bases not matched to a gene: 7. This CDR3 has 14 residues. Germline V gene lookup returns CDR1 LGHDT and CDR2 YNNKEL (reference sequence). The CDR3 here is CASSHSGTDDGYTF. CDR3 bases: TGTGCCAGCAGCCACTCGGGGACAGATGATGGCTACACCTTC.

There are a few counts of this clone. This rearrangement joins TRBV15 to TRBJ1-1; TRBD1 agrees at 7 bases. The CDR3 consists of 14 residues. V dropped 3 bases and J dropped 7; count of bases not matched to a gene: 8. Germline V gene sequence: CDR1 LNHNV, CDR2 YYDKDF (reference sequence). CDR3 bases: TGTGCCACCAGCAGGGGGGACAGCTATCGTGAAGCTTTCTTT. Translated: CATSRGDSYREAFF. Drawing the rest from reference TRBV15 and TRBJ1-1, the complete variable domain is DAMVIQNPRYQVTQFGKPVTLSCSQTLNHNVMYWYQQKSSQAPKLLFHYYDKDFNNEADTPDNFQSRRPNTSFCFLDIRSPGLGDTAMYLCATSRGDSYREAFFGQGTRLTVV.

This clone is a singleton in its sample. The V call is TRBV19, the J call TRBJ2-1, with D perhaps matching TRBD1 (6 bases). The germline V gene encodes CDR1 LNHDA and CDR2 SQIVND (reference sequence). CDR3 size: 15 residues. V lost 5 bases, J lost 4 bases, and 15 bases lay in between. The CDR3: CASSDGTRPYNEQFF. As DNA, the CDR3 is TGTGCCAGTAGTGACGGGACACGGCCATACAATGAGCAGTTCTTC.

V and J are TRBV29-1 and TRBJ1-4; D gene ambiguous. This CDR3 is built from 11 residues. V was cut by 5 bases and J by 2 bases, with 3 bases left in between. Germline values: CDR1 SQVTM, CDR2 ANQGSEA. This CDR3 reads CSVHTNEKLFF. CDR3 DNA sequence: TGCAGCGTTCATACTAATGAAAAACTGTTTTTT.

V and J are TRBV3-1 (or the pseudogene TRBV3-2) and TRBJ2-2, with 8 positions matching TRBD1. The CDR3 has 16 residues. From germline, CDR1 is LGHDT and CDR2 YNNKEL (reference sequence). The ends lost 4 bases at V and 3 bases at J; junction bases unmatched: 7. CDR3 protein: CASSRYRGSDTGELFF. The CDR3 DNA is TGTGCCAGCAGCCGTTACAGGGGGTCCGACACCGGGGAGCTGTTTTTT.

This chain uses TRBV3-1 (or the pseudogene TRBV3-2) with TRBJ2-1, with 8 positions matching TRBD1. The junction had 10 bases not matched to a gene; V was cut back by 3 bases and J by 6 bases. Germline V gives CDR1 LGHDT, CDR2 YNNKEL (reference sequence). The CDR3 is 16 amino acids. The CDR3 DNA reads as TGTGCCAGCAGCCATCTTCTTGGACAGGGCGGCAATGAGCAGTTCTTC. It specifies CASSHLLGQGGNEQFF.

V and J are TRBV7-8 and TRBJ2-1, with TRBD2 identical over 8 bases. The J segment lost 6 bases and the V segment lost 5 bases, leaving 9 bases of the junction unmatched. The germline CDR1 and CDR2 sequences are SGHVS and FQNEAQ. The CDR3 is 15 amino acids. The CDR3 DNA follows: TGTGCCAGCAGCCCACCCGGGAGGGCTGGCAATGAGCAGTTCTTC. Translated: CASSPPGRAGNEQFF.

The chain recombines TRBV11-2 with TRBJ1-2; D remains ambiguous. Germline loops: CDR1 SGHAT, CDR2 FQNNGV. Trimming removed 4 bases at V and 1 base at J, with 13 bases between. This CDR3 has 15 residues. The CDR3: CASSSDGVNNYGYTF. CDR3 in DNA: TGTGCCAGCAGCTCGGACGGGGTAAATAACTATGGCTACACCTTC. Complete variable domain (other parts from reference TRBV11-2 and TRBJ1-2): EAGVAQSPRYKIIEKRQSVAFWCNPISGHATLYWYQQILGQGPKLLIQFQNNGVVDDSQLPKDRFSAERLKGVDSTLKIQPAKLEDSAVYLCASSSDGVNNYGYTFGSGTRLTVV.

This clone was counted once. The rearrangement joins TRBV10-1 to TRBJ2-7, with D maybe TRBD1 (5 bases). V was trimmed by 9 bases and J by 0 bases, leaving 9 bases between them. The CDR3 runs 12 residues. Germline loops: CDR1 WNHNN, CDR2 SYGVQD (reference sequence). CDR3 region: CARPTVSYEQYF. The CDR3 nucleotides read TGCGCCAGACCGACAGTCTCCTACGAGCAGTACTTC.